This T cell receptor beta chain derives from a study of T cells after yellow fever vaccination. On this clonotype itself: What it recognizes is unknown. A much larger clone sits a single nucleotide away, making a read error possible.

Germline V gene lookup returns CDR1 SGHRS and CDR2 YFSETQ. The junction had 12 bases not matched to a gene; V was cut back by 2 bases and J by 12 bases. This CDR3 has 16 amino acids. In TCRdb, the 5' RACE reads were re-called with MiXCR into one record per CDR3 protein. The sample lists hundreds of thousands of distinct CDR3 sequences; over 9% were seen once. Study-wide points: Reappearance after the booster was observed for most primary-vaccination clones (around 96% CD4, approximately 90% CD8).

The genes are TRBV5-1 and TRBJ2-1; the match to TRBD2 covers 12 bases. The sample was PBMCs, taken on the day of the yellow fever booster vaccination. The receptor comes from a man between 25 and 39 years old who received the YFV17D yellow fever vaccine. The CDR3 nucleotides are TGCGCCAGCAGCTTTACGACTAGCGGGAGTTCTGTTGTGCAGTTCTTC. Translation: CASSFTTSGSSVVQFF.